This T cell receptor beta chain stems from a study of blood T cell repertoires in COVID-19. Overall study context: Some COVID-19 samples were acute and others convalescent; all came from the United States, Italy and Spain. From T cells, B-cell-depleted T cells, or PBMCs came the material, which was cDNA or gDNA.

Per the original data handling: Estimated nucleated cell counts came from reference gene primer amplification. Assay used: immunoSEQ multiplex PCR; TCRdb lists only in-frame clones, some missing. V, J and clone size reflect that table, while D and trimming were determined from the DNA. This sample has about 62,000 clones, with around 89% found just once. Both ends counted, the CDR3 spans 15 residues. The V gene's germline CDR1 is GTSNPN and CDR2 SVGIG (reference sequence). Details on this clone: The DNA is omitted, as the CDR3 cannot be located on it reliably, and the CDR3 follows TCRdb's listing.

Patients at the Seattle site were enrolled during active infection and followed longitudinally. The specimen was peripheral blood. The clonotype originates from a woman aged 55-75 years with COVID-19, enrolled during active disease. This rearrangement joins TRBV30 to TRBJ1-6. The chain's CDR3 is CAWSVSGPGDSPLHF.